This TCR beta chain emerged from a study of Graves' ophthalmopathy and Graves' hyperthyroidism. Trimming stripped 1 base from V and 1 base from J, with 10 bases between. This CDR3 contains 15 residues. The germline CDR1 and CDR2 sequences are KGHSH and LQKENI. RNA served as the template for amplifying TCR beta CDR3 regions. Second-round multiplex PCR came after a first-round RT-PCR that employed HTBI primers. Using its own MiXCR run on the multiplex PCR reads, TCRdb lists one record per CDR3 protein. There are approximately 500,000 distinct CDR3 sequences in the sample; about an eighth occur only once, and 9.5% to 10% lies in the top ten.

The V and J genes are TRBV18 and TRBJ1-2, with D possibly matching TRBD1 (5 bases). The sequenced material came from blood. The receptor was isolated from a young woman with Graves' ophthalmopathy. The CDR3 region is CASSPREGSNYGYTF. The DNA of the CDR3 is TGTGCCAGCTCACCACGGGAGGGGAGTAACTATGGCTACACCTTC.